This T cell receptor (beta chain) was captured in a study of technical replicates of blood from several donors. Looked up from germline, CDR1 is MNHEY and CDR2 is SVGAGI. With 6 bases removed from V and 3 bases from J, the gap between germline ends came to 9 bases. The CDR3 spans 13 residues. Libraries were prepared by immunoSEQ multiplex PCR; TCRdb keeps only in-frame clonotypes and omits some of them. The table shows 45,000 to 65,000 clones, with roughly 94% occurring only once. The sequence came from a human donor in good health. The sequencing input was T cells isolated from PBMCs. The rearrangement links TRBV6-5 to TRBJ1-5; D is perhaps TRBD1 (6 bases). The CDR3 sequence: CASSRTDNQPQHF. CDR3 sequence (DNA): TGTGCCAGCAGCCGGACAGACAATCAGCCCCAGCATTTT.